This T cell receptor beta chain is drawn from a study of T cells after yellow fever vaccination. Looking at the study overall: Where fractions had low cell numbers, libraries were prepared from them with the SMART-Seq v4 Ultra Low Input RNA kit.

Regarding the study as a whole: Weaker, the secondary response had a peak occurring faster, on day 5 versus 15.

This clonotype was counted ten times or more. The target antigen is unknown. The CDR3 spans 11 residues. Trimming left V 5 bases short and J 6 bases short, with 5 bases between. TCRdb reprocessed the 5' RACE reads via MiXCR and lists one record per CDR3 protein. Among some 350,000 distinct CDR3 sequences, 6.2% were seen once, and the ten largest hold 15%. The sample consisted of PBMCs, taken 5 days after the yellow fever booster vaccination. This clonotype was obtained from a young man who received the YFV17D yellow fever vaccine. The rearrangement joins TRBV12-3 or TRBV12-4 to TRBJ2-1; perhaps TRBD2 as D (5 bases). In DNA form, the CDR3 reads TGTGCCAGCAGTACTAGCAATGAGCAGTTCTTC. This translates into CASSTSNEQFF.